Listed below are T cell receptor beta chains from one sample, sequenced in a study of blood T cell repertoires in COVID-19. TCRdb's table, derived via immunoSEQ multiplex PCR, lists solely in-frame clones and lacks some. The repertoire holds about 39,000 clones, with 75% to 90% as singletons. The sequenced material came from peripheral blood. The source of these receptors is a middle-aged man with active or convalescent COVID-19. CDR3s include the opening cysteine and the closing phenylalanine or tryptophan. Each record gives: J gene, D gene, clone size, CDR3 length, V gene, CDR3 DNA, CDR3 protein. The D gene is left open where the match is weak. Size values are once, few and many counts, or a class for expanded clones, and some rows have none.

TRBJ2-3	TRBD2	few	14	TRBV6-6	TGTGCCAGCAGCCTAGCGGGGGGCACAGATACGCAGTATTTT	CASSLAGGTDTQYF
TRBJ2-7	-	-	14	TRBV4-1	TGCGCCAGCAGCCAAGGTGGAGCGACCTACGAGCAGTACTTC	CASSQGGATYEQYF
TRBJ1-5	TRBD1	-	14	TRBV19	TGTGCCAGTACTGAGGGGGCGAGCAATCAGCCCCAGCATTTT	CASTEGASNQPQHF
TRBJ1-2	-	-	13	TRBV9	TGTGCCAGCAGCGCATGGGGCGCGGAGGGCTACACCTTC	CASSAWGAEGYTF
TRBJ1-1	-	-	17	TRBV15	TGTGCCACCAGCAGAGAGTGGACTCCCCCGACGAACACTGAAGCTTTCTTT	CATSREWTPPTNTEAFF
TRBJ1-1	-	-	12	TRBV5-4	TGTGCCAGCAGAAGAGGGAACACTGAAGCTTTCTTT	CASRRGNTEAFF
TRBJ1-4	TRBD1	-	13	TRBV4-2	TGTGCCAGCAGCGCGACAGGGGGTGAAAAACTGTTTTTT	CASSATGGEKLFF
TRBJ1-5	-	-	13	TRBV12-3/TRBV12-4	TGTGCCAGCAGTTTGCGGGGGGATCAGCCCCAGCATTTT	CASSLRGDQPQHF
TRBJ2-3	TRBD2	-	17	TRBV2	TGTGCCAGCAGTCTTCGATTTAGCGGGGGACTCACAGATACGCAGTATTTT	CASSLRFSGGLTDTQYF
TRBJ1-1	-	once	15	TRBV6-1	TGTGCCAGCAGTGAAGGAGGGGGTATGAACACTGAAGCTTTCTTT	CASSEGGGMNTEAFF
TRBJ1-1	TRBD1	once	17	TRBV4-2	TGTGCCAGCAGCCAAGATGGTCTGGGACAGGGGGGGACTGAAGCTTTCTTT	CASSQDGLGQGGTEAFF
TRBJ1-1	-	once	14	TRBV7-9	TGTGCCAGCAGCGAACAGGGAGTAGGCACTGAAGCTTTCTTT	CASSEQGVGTEAFF
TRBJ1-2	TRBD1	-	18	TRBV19	TGTGCCAGTAGTCTGGTTTCGGGACAGGGATTGGGAAACTATGGCTACACCTTC	CASSLVSGQGLGNYGYTF
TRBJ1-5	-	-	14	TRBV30	TGTGCCTGGAGTAGGGGGTTCAACAATCAGCCCCAGCATTTT	CAWSRGFNNQPQHF
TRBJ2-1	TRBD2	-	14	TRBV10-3	TGTGCCGCGGGGGACGGGGGGTCCTACAATGAGCAGTTCTTC	CAAGDGGSYNEQFF
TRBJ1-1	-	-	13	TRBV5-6	TGTGCCAGCAGACTACTAGGCGTTACTGAAGCTTTCTTT	CASRLLGVTEAFF
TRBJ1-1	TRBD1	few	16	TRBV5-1	TGCGCCAGCAGCCGTGCCGGGACAGGGAGAGGCACTGAAGCTTTCTTT	CASSRAGTGRGTEAFF
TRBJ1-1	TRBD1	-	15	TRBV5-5	TGTGCCAGCAGCTTTGAGGGGGCGATCTCCACTGAAGCTTTCTTT	CASSFEGAISTEAFF
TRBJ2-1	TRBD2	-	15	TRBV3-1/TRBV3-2	TGTGCCAGCAGAGAGCGGGGGGGGCCGGTGAATGAGCAGTTCTTC	CASRERGGPVNEQFF
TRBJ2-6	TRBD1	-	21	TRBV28	TGTGCCAGCCGACTTTTAAACAGGGGGCGGTCATCCCCCACTGGGGCCAACGTCCTGACTTTC	CASRLLNRGRSSPTGANVLTF
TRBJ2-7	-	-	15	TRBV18	TGTGCCAGCTCATCACAGAAAGGGGGAAGGGACGAGCAGTACTTC	CASSSQKGGRDEQYF
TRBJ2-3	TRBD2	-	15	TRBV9	TGTGCCAGCAGCGGAACTAGCGGGGGATTGGATACGCAGTATTTT	CASSGTSGGLDTQYF
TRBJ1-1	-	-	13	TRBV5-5	TGTGCCAGCAGCTTCAGGGGCGGCACTGAAGCTTTCTTT	CASSFRGGTEAFF